The clone carrying this T cell receptor (beta chain) has only a few counts. Its target is not known. This specimen comes from a study of glioma-infiltrating T cells. Germline-derived CDR1 and CDR2 are LNHDA and SQIVND (reference sequence). This CDR3 has 15 amino acids. After removal of 10 bases from V and 5 bases from J, the junction contained 14 bases not matched to a gene. Whole-study results and caveats: Non-neoplastic patients had below-expected tissue-blood divergence, while all gliomas exceeded expectation. CDR3 overlap between tissue and blood was very small.

Using RNA template, CDR3s of TCR alpha and beta were amplified with iRepertoire arm-PCR. Tissue mRNA or PBMC total RNA, 100-400 ng, went into one-step reverse transcription and amplification. TCRdb processed the multiplex PCR reads anew with MiXCR; each CDR3 protein has one entry. This sample carries under 200,000 distinct CDR3 sequences, around 40% of them seen once, and the ten largest clones take around 5%. The chain is built from TRBV19 and TRBJ2-3; 8 bases map to TRBD1. Material: glioma tissue, nonneoplastic brain tissue, or PBMCs (not recorded which). This clonotype originated in a human donor with low-grade glioma or glioblastoma, undergoing nonglioma brain surgery, or in good health (not recorded which). CDR3: CATADPPTGEDTQYF. The DNA of the CDR3 is TGTGCCACCGCCGACCCCCCGACAGGGGAAGATACGCAGTATTTT.